The 4 T cell receptor beta chains below were found in one sample sequenced in a study of T cell responses to AZD1222 COVID-19 vaccine. Data came from immunoSEQ multiplex PCR; TCRdb stores just in-frame clones and leaves some out. The sample lists more than 150,000 clones, about 89% seen once, with about 8.9% in the top ten. Here the sequenced sample was peripheral blood, taken 28 days after the second AZD1222 dose. The receptors shown here come from an adult who received the AZD1222 COVID-19 vaccine.

This clone was seen only once. This chain joins TRBV25-1 and TRBJ1-4; the match to TRBD1 covers 12 bases. This CDR3 comprises 15 residues. Germline V gene lookup returns CDR1 MGHDK and CDR2 SYGVNS. After removal of 3 bases from V and 7 bases from J, the junction contained 3 bases not matched to a gene. As DNA, the CDR3 is TGTGCCAGCAGTGAGGGGACAGGGGGCGGTGAAAAACTGTTTTTT. Its protein product is CASSEGTGGGEKLFF. Combining the CDR3 with reference TRBV25-1 and TRBJ1-4 gives the whole variable domain EADIYQTPRYLVIGTGKKITLECSQTMGHDKMYWYQQDPGMELHLIHYSYGVNSTEKGDLSSESTVSRIRTEHFPLTLESARPSHTSQYLCASSEGTGGGEKLFFGSGTQLSVL.

This chain joins TRBV3-1 (or the pseudogene TRBV3-2) and TRBJ2-6; the D gene is possibly TRBD1 (7 bases). The CDR3 is 20 residues long. The ends were cut back, 0 bases at V and 0 bases at J, with 18 bases in the middle. CDR1 and CDR2 from the germline V gene are LGHDT and YNNKEL (reference sequence). CDR3 sequence (DNA): TGTGCCAGCAGCCAAGAGGGGCCCAGGGGGGAGAGCTCTGGGGCCAACGTCCTGACTTTC. Its protein product is CASSQEGPRGESSGANVLTF.

As for this clone: The junction shows a germline mismatch at one end, possibly a read error. J is TRBJ2-7 and V is TRBV7-7; tentative D call: TRBD2 (6 bases). The CDR3 has 17 amino acids. The germline V gene has CDR1 SSHAT and CDR2 FNYEAQ (reference sequence). For the CDR3, the DNA is TGTGCTAGCAGCCCAGGGCTTAGCAGGCGGGAAATTGGCGAGCAGTACTTC. Its protein is CASSPGLSRREIGEQYF.

The CDR3: CASSPGGGYGYTF. The CDR3 coding sequence is TGTGCCAGCAGCCCCGGGGGGGGCTATGGCTACACCTTC. V gene TRBV2 combines with J gene TRBJ1-2; possible D gene TRBD1, 5 bases. The CDR3 extends over 13 amino acids. Germline V gives CDR1 SNHLY, CDR2 FYNNEI. V lost 6 bases and J 4 bases, leaving 12 bases between the germline ends.